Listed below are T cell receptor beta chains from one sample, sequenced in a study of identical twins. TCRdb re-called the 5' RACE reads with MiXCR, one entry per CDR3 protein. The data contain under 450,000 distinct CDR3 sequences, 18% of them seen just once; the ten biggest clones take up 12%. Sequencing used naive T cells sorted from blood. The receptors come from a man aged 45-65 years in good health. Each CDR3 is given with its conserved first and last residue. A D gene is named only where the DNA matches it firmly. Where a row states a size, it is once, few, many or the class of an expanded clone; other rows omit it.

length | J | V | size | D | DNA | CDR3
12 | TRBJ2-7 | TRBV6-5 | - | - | TGTGCCAGCAGTCCCGCTTGGAGCGAGCAGTACTTC | CASSPAWSEQYF
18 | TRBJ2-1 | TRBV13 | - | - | TGTGCCAGCAGCTTACGAATAGGCAGGAAATCAGACCTCAATGAGCAGTTCTTC | CASSLRIGRKSDLNEQFF
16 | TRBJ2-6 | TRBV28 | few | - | TGTGCCAGCAGTTGGACGGGACCCTCTGGGGCCAACGTCCTGACTTTC | CASSWTGPSGANVLTF
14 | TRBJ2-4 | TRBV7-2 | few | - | TGTGCCAGCAGCCGGGGACGGGCCAAAAACATTCAGTACTTC | CASSRGRAKNIQYF
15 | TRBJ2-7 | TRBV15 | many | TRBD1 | TGTGCCACCAGCAGAGATGGACAGGGAGTCTACGAGCAGTACTTC | CATSRDGQGVYEQYF
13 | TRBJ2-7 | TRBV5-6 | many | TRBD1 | TGTGCCAGCAGCTCTTACAGGGGGCGCGAGCAGTACTTC | CASSSYRGREQYF
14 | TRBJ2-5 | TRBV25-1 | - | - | TGTGCCAGCAGCTTACAGGGAAGGAAAGAGACCCAGTACTTC | CASSLQGRKETQYF
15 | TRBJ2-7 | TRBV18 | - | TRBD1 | TGTGCCAGCTCACCGGACAGGTCAAGCTCCTACGAGCAGTACTTC | CASSPDRSSSYEQYF
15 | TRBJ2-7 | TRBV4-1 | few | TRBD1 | TGCGCCAGCAGCCCAGGGACAGGGGGCCCCTACGAGCAGTACTTC | CASSPGTGGPYEQYF
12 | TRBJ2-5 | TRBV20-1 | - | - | TGCAGTGCTTCGCGGGGCAAAGAGACCCAGTACTTC | CSASRGKETQYF
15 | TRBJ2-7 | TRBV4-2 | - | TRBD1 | TGTGCCAGCAGCCAAGAGAGAGGGCAGGGGGACGAGCAGTACTTC | CASSQERGQGDEQYF
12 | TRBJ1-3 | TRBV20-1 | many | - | TGCAGTGGGCGGGGATCTGGAAACACCATATATTTT | CSGRGSGNTIYF
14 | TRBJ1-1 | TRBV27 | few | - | TGTGCCAGCAGTTCCCTGGGCCAGCACACTGAAGCTTTCTTT | CASSSLGQHTEAFF
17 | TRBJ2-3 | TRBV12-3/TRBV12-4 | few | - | TGTGCCAGCAGTTTATATGCAGGGGGGATCAGCACAGATACGCAGTATTTT | CASSLYAGGISTDTQYF
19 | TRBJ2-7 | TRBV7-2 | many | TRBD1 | TGTGCCAGCAGCTTAGCGTTTGCCTCTGGGACAGGGCGAGCCTACGAGCAGTACTTC | CASSLAFASGTGRAYEQYF
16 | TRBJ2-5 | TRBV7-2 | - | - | TGTGCCAGCAGCCTCGGGACTTCTGTGTACCAAGAGACCCAGTACTTC | CASSLGTSVYQETQYF
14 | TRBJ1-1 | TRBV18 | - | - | TGTGCCAGCTCACCACCAAACTTCGACACTGAAGCTTTCTTT | CASSPPNFDTEAFF
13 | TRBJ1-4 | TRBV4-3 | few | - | TGCGCCAGCAGCCAGCAATCTAATGAAAAACTGTTTTTT | CASSQQSNEKLFF
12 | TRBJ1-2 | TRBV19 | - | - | TGTGCCAGTAGACAGGAACGCTATGGCTACACCTTC | CASRQERYGYTF
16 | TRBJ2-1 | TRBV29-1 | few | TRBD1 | TGCAGCGTTGAAGACTGGAGGCCGGGACAGGGGAATGAGCAGTTCTTC | CSVEDWRPGQGNEQFF
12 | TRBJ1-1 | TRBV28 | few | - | TGTGCCAGCAGTCCTTACAGCACTGAAGCTTTCTTT | CASSPYSTEAFF
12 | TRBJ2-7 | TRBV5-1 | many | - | TGCGCCAGCAGCTTGTCCAGGGACGAGCAGTACTTC | CASSLSRDEQYF
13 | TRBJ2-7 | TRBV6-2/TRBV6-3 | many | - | TGTGCCAGCAGTTCGGACTTATCCTACGAGCAGTACTTC | CASSSDLSYEQYF
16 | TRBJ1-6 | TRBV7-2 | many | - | TGTGCCAGCAGCCGGGACTCCCAGAACAATAATTCACCCCTCCACTTT | CASSRDSQNNNSPLHF
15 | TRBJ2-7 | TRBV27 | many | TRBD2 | TGTGCCAGCAGTCCCGGCGGCGGGAGGAACTACGAGCAGTACTTC | CASSPGGGRNYEQYF
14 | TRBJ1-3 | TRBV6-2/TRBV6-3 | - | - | TGTGCCAGCAGTAGACGGAGCTCTGGAAACACCATATATTTT | CASSRRSSGNTIYF
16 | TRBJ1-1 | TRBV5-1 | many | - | TGCGCCAGCAGCGTTCGTGGTGTCGGGGGCGGTACTGAAGCTTTCTTT | CASSVRGVGGGTEAFF
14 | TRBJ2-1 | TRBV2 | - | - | TGTGCCAGCAGTGGTCCGTCAGCGAATAATGAGCAGTTCTTC | CASSGPSANNEQFF
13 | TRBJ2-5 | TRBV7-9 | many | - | TGTGCCAGCAGCTTATCAGGGTGGGAGACCCAGTACTTC | CASSLSGWETQYF
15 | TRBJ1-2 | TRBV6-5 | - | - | TGTGCCAGCAGTTACTCAGCCCAGGGGCGATATGGCTACACCTTC | CASSYSAQGRYGYTF
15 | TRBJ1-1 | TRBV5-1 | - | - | TGCGCCAGCAGCCGGCGGGGGCCCGAGAACACTGAAGCTTTCTTT | CASSRRGPENTEAFF
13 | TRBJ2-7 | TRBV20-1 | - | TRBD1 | TGCAGTGCGCGGACAGGGGGCATATACGAGCAGTACTTC | CSARTGGIYEQYF
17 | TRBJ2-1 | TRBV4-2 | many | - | TGTGCCAGCAGCCAAACGGCCGGGGTGAGCTCCTACAATGAGCAGTTCTTC | CASSQTAGVSSYNEQFF
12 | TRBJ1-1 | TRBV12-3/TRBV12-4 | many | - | TGTGCCAGCAGTGAGGGGGACCTAGGAGCTTTCTTT | CASSEGDLGAFF
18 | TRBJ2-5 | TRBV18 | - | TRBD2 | TGTGCCAGCTCCGAACGCACTAGCGGGGGGGCCACTGCGGAGACCCAGTACTTC | CASSERTSGGATAETQYF
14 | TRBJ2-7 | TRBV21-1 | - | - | TGTGCCAGCATCGGCGGGGGCGGACACTACGAGCAGTACTTC | CASIGGGGHYEQYF
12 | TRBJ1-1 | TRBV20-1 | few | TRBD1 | TGCAGTGCTAGAACAGGGGGCACTGAAGCTTTCTTT | CSARTGGTEAFF
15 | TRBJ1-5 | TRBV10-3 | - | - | TGTGCCATCAGTGCGGAGGATTATAGCAATCAGCCCCAGCATTTT | CAISAEDYSNQPQHF
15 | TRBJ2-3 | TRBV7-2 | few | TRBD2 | TGTGCCAGCAGAAACCTAGCGGGGGGGCCGGATACGCAGTATTTT | CASRNLAGGPDTQYF
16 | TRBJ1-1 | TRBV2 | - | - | TGTGCCAGCAGTGAAGGCTTAACTCGGGAGAACACTGAAGCTTTCTTT | CASSEGLTRENTEAFF
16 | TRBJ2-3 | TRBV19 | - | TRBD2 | TGTGCCAGTAGTTTCACGACTAGCGGGAGATCGGATACGCAGTATTTT | CASSFTTSGRSDTQYF
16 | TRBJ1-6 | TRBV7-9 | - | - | TGTGCCAGCAGCTTACCGGAAGGGGCAGGTTCGACACCCCTCCACTTT | CASSLPEGAGSTPLHF
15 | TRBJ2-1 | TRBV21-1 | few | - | TGTGCCAGCAGCAAAGCCAGCGGGGGTTACAATGAGCAGTTCTTC | CASSKASGGYNEQFF